This TCR beta chain appears in the sequencing data of a study of regulatory T cells in long-lasting Graves disease. This clonotype was picked up a small number of times. Its antigen remains unidentified. Germline and junction disagree at one end, which may indicate a read error. Time point noted: newly diagnosed GD, antithyroid drugs for less than 3 months. After RNA was extracted from PBMCs, the TCR library was made from it. Study-wide results and caveats: Whereas 966 public clonotypes were shared by new patients, persistent patients shared more, at some 2,500.

With iRepertoire HTBI primers and Arm-PCR of CDR3 regions, TCR beta libraries were built. TCRdb analysed the multiplex PCR reads with MiXCR anew, one entry per CDR3 protein. This table holds 200,000 to 250,000 distinct CDR3 sequences, around 21% found once. The sample in question was peripheral blood mononuclear cells (PBMCs), obtained at new diagnosis, from a patient treated with antithyroid drugs. This sequence was found in a female donor with Graves disease.

CDR3 coding DNA: TGTGCCAGCAGTTACCCACAAACCAGGGGGATGGCCTTC. Encoded protein: CASSYPQTRGMAF. V gene TRBV6-2 or TRBV6-3 combines with J gene TRBJ1-2, with 7 bases matching TRBD1. Germline-derived CDR1 and CDR2 are MNHEY and SVGEGT. The CDR3 totals 13 residues.